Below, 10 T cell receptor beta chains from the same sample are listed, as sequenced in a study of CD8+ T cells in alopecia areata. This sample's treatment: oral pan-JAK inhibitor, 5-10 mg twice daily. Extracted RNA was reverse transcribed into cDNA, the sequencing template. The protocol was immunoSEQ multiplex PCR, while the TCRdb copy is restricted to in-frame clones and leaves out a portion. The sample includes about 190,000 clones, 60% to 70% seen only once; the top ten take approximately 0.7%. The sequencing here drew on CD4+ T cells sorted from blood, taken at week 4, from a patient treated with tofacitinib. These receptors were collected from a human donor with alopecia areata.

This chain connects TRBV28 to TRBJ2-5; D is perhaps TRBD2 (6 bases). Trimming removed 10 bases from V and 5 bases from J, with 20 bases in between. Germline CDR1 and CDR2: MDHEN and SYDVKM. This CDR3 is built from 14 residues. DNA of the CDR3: TGTGCCATATCCCCTCCCGGGGGTTCCGAGACCCAGTACTTC. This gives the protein CAISPPGGSETQYF.

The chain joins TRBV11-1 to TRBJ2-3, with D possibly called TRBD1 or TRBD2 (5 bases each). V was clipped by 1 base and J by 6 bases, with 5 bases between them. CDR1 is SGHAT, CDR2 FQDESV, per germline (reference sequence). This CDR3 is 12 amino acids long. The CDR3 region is CASSLGDDTQYF. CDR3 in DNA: TGTGCCAGCAGCTTAGGGGACGATACGCAGTATTTT.

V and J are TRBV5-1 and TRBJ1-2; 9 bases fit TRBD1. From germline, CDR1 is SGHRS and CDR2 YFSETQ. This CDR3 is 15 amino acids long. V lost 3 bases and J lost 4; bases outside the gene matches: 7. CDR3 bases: TGCGCCAGCAGCTCAACGGGACAGGGCTTCTATGGCTACACCTTC. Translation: CASSSTGQGFYGYTF.

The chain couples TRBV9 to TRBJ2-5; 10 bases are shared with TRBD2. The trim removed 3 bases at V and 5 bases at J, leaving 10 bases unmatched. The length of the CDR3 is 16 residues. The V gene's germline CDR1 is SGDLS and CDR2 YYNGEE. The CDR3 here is CASSALAGEVGETQYF. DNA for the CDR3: TGTGCCAGCAGCGCCCTAGCGGGAGAGGTAGGGGAGACCCAGTACTTC.

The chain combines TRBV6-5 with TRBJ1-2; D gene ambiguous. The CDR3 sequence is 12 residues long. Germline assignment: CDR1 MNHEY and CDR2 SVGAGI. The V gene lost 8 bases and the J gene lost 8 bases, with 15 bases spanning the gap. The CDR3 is CASFRAREGYTF. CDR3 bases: TGTGCCAGCTTCCGAGCGAGGGAGGGCTACACCTTC.

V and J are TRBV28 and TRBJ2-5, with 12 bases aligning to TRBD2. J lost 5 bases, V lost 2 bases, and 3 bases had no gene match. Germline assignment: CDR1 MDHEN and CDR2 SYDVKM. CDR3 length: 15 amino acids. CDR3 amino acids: CASSLSTSGRETQYF. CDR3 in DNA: TGTGCCAGCAGTTTAAGTACTAGCGGGAGGGAGACCCAGTACTTC.

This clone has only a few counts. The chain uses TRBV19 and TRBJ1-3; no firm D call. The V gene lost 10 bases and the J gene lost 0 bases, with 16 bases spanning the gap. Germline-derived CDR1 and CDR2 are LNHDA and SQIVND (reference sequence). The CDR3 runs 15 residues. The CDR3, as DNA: TGTGCCACCGCTGTGGTCCGGAGCTCTGGAAACACCATATATTTT. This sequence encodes CATAVVRSSGNTIYF.

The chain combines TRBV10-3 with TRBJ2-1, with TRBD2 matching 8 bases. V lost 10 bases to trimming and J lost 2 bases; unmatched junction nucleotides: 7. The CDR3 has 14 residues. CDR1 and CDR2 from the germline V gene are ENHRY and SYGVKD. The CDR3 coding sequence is TGTGCCACCTCGGGTAGCGGGACCTACAATGAGCAGTTCTTC. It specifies CATSGSGTYNEQFF.

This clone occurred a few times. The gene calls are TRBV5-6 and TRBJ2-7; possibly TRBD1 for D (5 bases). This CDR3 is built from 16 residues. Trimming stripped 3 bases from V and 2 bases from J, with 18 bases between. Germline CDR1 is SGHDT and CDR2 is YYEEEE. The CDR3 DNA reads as TGTGCCAGCAGCTACCAAGACAGCGCTATAACCTACGAGCAGTACTTC. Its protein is CASSYQDSAITYEQYF. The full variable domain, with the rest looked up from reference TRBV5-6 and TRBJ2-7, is DAGVTQSPTHLIKTRGQQVTLRCSPKSGHDTVSWYQQALGQGPQFIFQYYEEEERQRGNFPDRFSGHQFPNYSSELNVNALLLGDSALYLCASSYQDSAITYEQYFGPGTRLTVT.

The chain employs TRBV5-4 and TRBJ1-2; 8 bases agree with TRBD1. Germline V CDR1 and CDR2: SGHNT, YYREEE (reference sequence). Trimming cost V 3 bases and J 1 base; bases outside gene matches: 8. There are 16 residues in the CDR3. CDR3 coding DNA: TGTGCCAGCAGCTCTCCAGGGGGCAGGGGTAACTATGGCTACACCTTC. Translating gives CASSSPGGRGNYGYTF.